The clone carrying this T cell receptor (beta chain) was counted at least ten times. The antigen is unknown. The ends were cut back, 2 bases at V and 10 bases at J, with 15 bases in the middle. The CDR3 totals 14 residues. CDR1 and CDR2 from the germline V gene are MNHEY and SMNVEV (reference sequence). The sorted libraries drew on over 900,000 T cells that were CD4+ or CD8+. The data stem from a study of neurological immune-mediated disorders. General observations from the study: The absence of any CDR3 amino acid sequence shared by expanded clones across subjects suggests that repertoires were private in all groups.

TCRdb re-called the 5' RACE reads through MiXCR, storing one row per CDR3 protein. The sample has tens of thousands of distinct CDR3 sequences, about 6% seen once; the top ten hold around 0.52%. The sample taken for sequencing was CD4+ T cells from blood. This receptor was taken from a woman in her forties in good health. The genes are TRBV27 and TRBJ2-1; D remains unclear. The CDR3 here is CASSLLDQRREQFF. The CDR3 DNA sequence: TGTGCCAGCAGTTTACTAGACCAGCGACGGGAGCAGTTCTTC.